These T cell receptor beta chains were read from a single sample in a study of response to subunit inactivated influenza vaccine. Using its own MiXCR run on the RT-PCR reads, TCRdb lists one record per CDR3 protein. The sample carries over 450,000 distinct CDR3 sequences, roughly 13% recorded once. The material was PBMCs from blood, obtained 45 days after vaccination. These receptors were collected from a man aged 45-65 years who received an inactivated influenza vaccine. The CDR3 runs from the conserved cysteine through the conserved F or W. A D gene is named only where the DNA matches it firmly.

TRBV11-2	16	.	TRBJ2-5	CASSLYTGTPSETQYF
TRBV5-6	13	.	TRBJ2-3	CASSWGRTDTQYF
TRBV7-2	16	.	TRBJ2-1	CASSLEVWAAYNEQFF
TRBV20-1	12	.	TRBJ2-3	CSAPAGLDTQYF
TRBV10-3	13	.	TRBJ2-2	CATAGKSPGELFF
TRBV28	15	.	TRBJ2-7	CASSPFSGNSYEQYF
TRBV5-1	13	TRBD2	TRBJ2-5	CASSEGLSKTQYF
TRBV20-1	13	TRBD2	TRBJ2-7	CSSWTSGSAEQYF
TRBV4-3	18	.	TRBJ2-6	CASSQRTFSAPGANVLTF
TRBV15	14	.	TRBJ2-2	CATRWREFTGELFF
TRBV4-1	16	TRBD1	TRBJ1-2	CASSPDRVLANYGYTF
TRBV4-1	16	.	TRBJ1-4	CASSQDPSRAREKLFF
TRBV5-7	15	.	TRBJ1-4	CAISPGDLCSEKLFF
TRBV10-3	16	TRBD1	TRBJ1-1	CAISESGGQVNTEAFF
TRBV11-1	14	.	TRBJ2-2	CASSFSRNTGELFF
TRBV7-9	13	TRBD2	TRBJ2-1	CATSGAHYNEQFF
TRBV12-3/TRBV12-4	15	TRBD1	TRBJ2-3	CASSPRDRSTDTQYF
TRBV29-1	14	TRBD1	TRBJ2-5	CSGRTGRWAETQYF
TRBV28	17	TRBD2	TRBJ2-1	CASSLIIAGGKYNEQFF
TRBV7-2	13	.	TRBJ2-5	CASSRTSQETQYF
TRBV4-2	15	TRBD2	TRBJ2-1	CASSLAGDLYNEQFF
TRBV28	14	.	TRBJ1-1	CASSLPGQNTEAFF
TRBV9	16	.	TRBJ2-1	CASSVTIAAPYNEQFF
TRBV7-2	15	.	TRBJ2-1	CASSLSGSRANEQFF
TRBV6-5	15	.	TRBJ2-5	CASSYSIGGQETQYF
TRBV6-1	14	TRBD2	TRBJ2-5	CASSGLAGPETQYF
TRBV12-3/TRBV12-4	16	.	TRBJ1-1	CASSLWRAGENTEAFF
TRBV20-1	12	.	TRBJ1-1	CSAPAGSTEAFF
TRBV7-8	15	.	TRBJ1-5	CASSLTGTINQPQHF
TRBV5-1	16	TRBD2	TRBJ2-3	CASSLAATSGTDTQYF
TRBV28	16	.	TRBJ2-1	CASSPLVRSSYNEQFF
TRBV11-3	13	.	TRBJ2-5	CASSHDSGETQYF
TRBV7-9	17	.	TRBJ2-3	CASSLPGLEEGTDTQYF
TRBV2	15	.	TRBJ2-3	CASGNLAGSTDTQYF
TRBV20-1	14	.	TRBJ2-3	CSPMYGGSTDTQYF
TRBV5-1	16	.	TRBJ2-5	CASSLAGGTPGETQYF
TRBV12-3/TRBV12-4	13	.	TRBJ2-6	CASRPSGANVLTF
TRBV20-1	12	.	TRBJ2-5	CSARVGEETQYF
TRBV6-2/TRBV6-3	12	TRBD2	TRBJ2-7	CASTSGTYEQYF
TRBV2	15	.	TRBJ1-1	CASRRGRFSDTEAFF
TRBV12-3/TRBV12-4	15	TRBD2	TRBJ2-3	CASSTSGVYTDTQYF
TRBV28	12	.	TRBJ2-1	CASSSDTNEQFF